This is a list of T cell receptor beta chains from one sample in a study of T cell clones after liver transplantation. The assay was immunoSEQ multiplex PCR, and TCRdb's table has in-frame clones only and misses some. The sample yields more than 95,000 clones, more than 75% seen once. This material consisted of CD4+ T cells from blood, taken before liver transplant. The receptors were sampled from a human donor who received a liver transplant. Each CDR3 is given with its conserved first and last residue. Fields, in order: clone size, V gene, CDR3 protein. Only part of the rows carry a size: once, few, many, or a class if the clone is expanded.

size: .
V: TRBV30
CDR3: CAWSVRETQYF

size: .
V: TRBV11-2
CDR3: CASSRGTGRYEQYF

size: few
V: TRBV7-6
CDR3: CASSLGYNTEAFF

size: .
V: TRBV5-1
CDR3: CASRQGGTGELFF

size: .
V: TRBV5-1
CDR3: CASSITGETGREKLFF

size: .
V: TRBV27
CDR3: CASSQHQPAGGYTF

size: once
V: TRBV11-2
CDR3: CASSLGGQFGVSF

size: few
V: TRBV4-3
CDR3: CASSQAGGDSPLHF

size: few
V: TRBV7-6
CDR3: CASSLTVGGNEQFF

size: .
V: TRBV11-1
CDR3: CASSPSQGNGGYTF

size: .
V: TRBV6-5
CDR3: CASNSGTGGTEAFF

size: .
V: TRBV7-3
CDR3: CASSLLGARTEAFF

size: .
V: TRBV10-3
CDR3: CAISEPRTDTQYF

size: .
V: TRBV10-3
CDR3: CAIRTEIEAFF

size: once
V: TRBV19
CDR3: CARPHSNQPQHF

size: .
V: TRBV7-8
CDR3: CASSFRDSNEKLFF

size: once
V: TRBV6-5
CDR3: CASRTPTSGGYEQYF

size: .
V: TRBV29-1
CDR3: CSVERQGRAGELFF

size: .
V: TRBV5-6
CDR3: CASSLGTEAFF

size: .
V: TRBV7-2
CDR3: CASSLVGGSPEQYF

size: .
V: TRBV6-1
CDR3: CASRAGGSGNTIYF

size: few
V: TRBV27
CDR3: CASSRTGGGETQYF

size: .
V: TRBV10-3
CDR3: CAINTGAGFNYGYTF

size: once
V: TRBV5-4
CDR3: CASSQRRGRETQYF

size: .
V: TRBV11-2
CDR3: CASSFPRDRGGYEQYF

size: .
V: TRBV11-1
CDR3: CASSKGQGTTNEKLFF

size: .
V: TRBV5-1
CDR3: CASSSQVSYNEQFF

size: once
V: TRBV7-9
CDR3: CASSLTVGREKLFF

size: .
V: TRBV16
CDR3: CASSHAEANQPQHF

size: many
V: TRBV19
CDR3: CASSRGDYEAFF

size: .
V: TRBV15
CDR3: CATSRVGNSKYNSPLHF

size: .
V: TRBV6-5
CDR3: CASSYSIVSSYGYTF

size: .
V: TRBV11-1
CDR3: CASSSKGRDYEQYF

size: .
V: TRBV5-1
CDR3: CASSLGGPAGETQYF

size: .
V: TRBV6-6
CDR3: CASTMDRSSYEQYF

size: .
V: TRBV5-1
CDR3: CASSLAVQGTDTQYF

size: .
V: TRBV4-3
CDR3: CASSQDSPGNYGYTF

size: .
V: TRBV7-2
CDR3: CASSPILAGRYEQYF

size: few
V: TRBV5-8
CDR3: CASSFRLGAGGTEAFF

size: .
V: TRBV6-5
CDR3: CASSYAPSSYEQYF

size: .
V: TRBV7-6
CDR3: CASSLRGRGTSRLSYEQFF

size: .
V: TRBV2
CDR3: CASTSTDTQYF

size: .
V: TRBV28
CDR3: CASSLAGKAVDEQYF

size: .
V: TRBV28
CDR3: CASSPSGNTIYF

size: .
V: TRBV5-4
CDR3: CASSLGGTGHEAFF

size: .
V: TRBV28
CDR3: CASGEASDIGMYEQYF

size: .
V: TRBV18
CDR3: CASSQSPGAYGYTF

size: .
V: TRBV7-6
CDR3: CASSLVGGSAEAFF

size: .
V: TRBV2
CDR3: CASKAGGGSNQPQHF

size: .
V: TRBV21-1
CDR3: CASTQVTGELFF

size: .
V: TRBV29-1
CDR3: CSAEVVMNTEAFF

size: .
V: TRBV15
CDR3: CATLTGDGGNEKLFF

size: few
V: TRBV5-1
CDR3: CASSLVKDTEAFF